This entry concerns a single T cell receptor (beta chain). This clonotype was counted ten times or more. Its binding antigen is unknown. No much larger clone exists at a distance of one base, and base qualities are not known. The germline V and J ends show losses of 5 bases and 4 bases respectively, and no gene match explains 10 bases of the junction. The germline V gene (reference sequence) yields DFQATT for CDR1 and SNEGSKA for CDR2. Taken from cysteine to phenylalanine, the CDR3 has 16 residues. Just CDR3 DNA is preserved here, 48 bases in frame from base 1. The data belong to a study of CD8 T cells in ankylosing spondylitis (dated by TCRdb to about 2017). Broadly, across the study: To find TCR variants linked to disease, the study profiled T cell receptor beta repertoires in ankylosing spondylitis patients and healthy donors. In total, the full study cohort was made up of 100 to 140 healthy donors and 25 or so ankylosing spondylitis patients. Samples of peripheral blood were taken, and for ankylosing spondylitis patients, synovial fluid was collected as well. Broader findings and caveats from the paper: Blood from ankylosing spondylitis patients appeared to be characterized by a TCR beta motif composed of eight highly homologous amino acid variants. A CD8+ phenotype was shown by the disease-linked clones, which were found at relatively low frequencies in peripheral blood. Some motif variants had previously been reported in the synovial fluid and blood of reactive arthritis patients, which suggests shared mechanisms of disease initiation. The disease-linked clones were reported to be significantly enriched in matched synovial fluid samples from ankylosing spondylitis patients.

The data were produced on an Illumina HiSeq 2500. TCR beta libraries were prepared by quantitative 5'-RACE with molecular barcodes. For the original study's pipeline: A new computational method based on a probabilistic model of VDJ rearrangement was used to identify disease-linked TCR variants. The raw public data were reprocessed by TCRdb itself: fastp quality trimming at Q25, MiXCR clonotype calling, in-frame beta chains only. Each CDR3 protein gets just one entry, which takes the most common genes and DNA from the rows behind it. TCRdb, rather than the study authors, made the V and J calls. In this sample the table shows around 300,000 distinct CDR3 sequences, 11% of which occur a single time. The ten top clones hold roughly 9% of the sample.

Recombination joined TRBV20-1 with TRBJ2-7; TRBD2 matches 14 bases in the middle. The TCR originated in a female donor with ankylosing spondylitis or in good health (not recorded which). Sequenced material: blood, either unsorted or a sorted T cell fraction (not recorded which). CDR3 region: CSARRGTSGGYYEQYF. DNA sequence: TGCAGTGCTCGAAGGGGGACTAGCGGGGGCTATTACGAGCAGTACTTC.